The 18 T cell receptor beta chains given below trace back to one sample, sequenced in a study of cytomegalovirus exposure and HLA in healthy donors. Clones were read by immunoSEQ multiplex PCR, and TCRdb kept only the in-frame ones, dropping some. The data show 150,000 to 200,000 clones, with about nine tenths seen just once and 4.5% to 7% held by the top ten. The specimen sequenced was PBMCs. The receptors shown here come from a young woman in good health and CMV-seronegative.

This sequence joins TRBV27 and TRBJ2-7, with 7 bases fitting TRBD1. Looked up from germline, CDR1 is MNHEY and CDR2 is SMNVEV (reference sequence). The CDR3 consists of 14 residues. Trimming cost V 2 bases and J 1 base; bases outside gene matches: 2. The CDR3 DNA reads as TGTGCCAGCAGTTTAAAGGGACAGTCCTACGAGCAGTACTTC. It codes for CASSLKGQSYEQYF.

This clone was seen only a few times. The chain couples TRBV5-1 to TRBJ2-1, with no clear D. The CDR3 length is 13 residues. Germline lookup yields CDR1 SGHRS and CDR2 YFSETQ. V was pared by 0 bases and J by 8 bases, with 9 bases between. The CDR3: CASSLVGSDEQFF. The CDR3, as DNA: TGCGCCAGCAGCTTGGTCGGGTCCGATGAGCAGTTCTTC.

The genes are TRBV30 and TRBJ1-2, with D maybe TRBD1 (5 bases). The CDR3 consists of 14 residues. Germline-derived CDR1 and CDR2 are GTSNPN and SVGIG (reference sequence). V lost 6 bases, J lost 4 bases, and 18 bases lay in between. This chain's CDR3 is CACQGPGSGYGYTF. The DNA of the CDR3 is TGTGCCTGCCAAGGCCCAGGGTCGGGCTATGGCTACACCTTC.

The rearrangement joins TRBV28 to TRBJ1-5, with 7 bases lining up with TRBD1. CDR1 MDHEN and CDR2 SYDVKM come from the germline V gene. V lost 6 bases and J lost 4; bases outside the gene matches: 9. This CDR3 is 15 amino acids long. The CDR3 protein is CASSPETGVNQPQHF. The CDR3 DNA reads as TGTGCCAGCAGCCCAGAAACAGGGGTGAATCAGCCCCAGCATTTT.

The chain employs TRBV6-1 and TRBJ2-5; D tentatively fits TRBD1 or TRBD2 (5 bases each). The CDR3 is made up of 14 amino acids. CDR1 and CDR2 (germline): MNHNS, SASEGT. Trimming removed 2 bases from V and 2 bases from J, with 9 bases in between. The CDR3 bases are TGTGCCAGCAGTGAATGGGGGTATCAAGAGACCCAGTACTTC. Amino acid sequence: CASSEWGYQETQYF.

V usage is TRBV9 and J usage is TRBJ1-2; 12 positions agree with TRBD1. Germline lookup yields CDR1 SGDLS and CDR2 YYNGEE. Trimming at V came to 1 base and at J to 6 bases, leaving 4 bases not matched to a gene. The CDR3 covers 15 residues. CDR3 sequence reads: CASSVRDRGPDGYTF. DNA for the CDR3: TGTGCCAGCAGCGTAAGGGACAGGGGGCCGGATGGCTACACCTTC.

This sequence joins TRBV30 and TRBJ2-7; TRBD1 agrees at 7 bases. The J segment lost 7 bases and the V segment lost 5 bases, leaving 8 bases of the junction unmatched. The germline CDR1 and CDR2 sequences are GTSNPN and SVGIG (reference sequence). This CDR3 is built from 12 residues. CDR3 sequence: CAWDRDWGEQYF. In DNA form, the CDR3 reads TGTGCCTGGGACAGGGATTGGGGGGAGCAGTACTTC. The variable domain in full, with the rest retrieved from reference TRBV30 and TRBJ2-7, is SQTIHQWPATLVQPVGSPLSLECTVEGTSNPNLYWYRQAAGRGLQLLFYSVGIGQISSEVPQNLSASRPQDRQFILSSKKLLLSDSGFYLCAWDRDWGEQYFGPGTRLTVT.

J is TRBJ2-2 and V is TRBV14, with D perhaps matching TRBD1 (6 bases). CDR1 is SGHDN and CDR2 is FVKESK in the germline V gene. The length of the CDR3 is 16 residues. Trimming took off 1 base at V and 7 bases at J, with 16 bases between the two ends. The DNA for the CDR3 is TGTGCCAGCAGCCAAGTTGAACACAGGGCCGGCGGGGAGCTGTTTTTT. It translates to CASSQVEHRAGGELFF.

V gene TRBV19 combines with J gene TRBJ2-7, with 8 bases that match TRBD1. The trim removed 3 bases at V and 0 bases at J, leaving 1 base unmatched. Germline V gene lookup returns CDR1 LNHDA and CDR2 SQIVND (reference sequence). The CDR3 runs to 14 residues. CDR3 region: CASSIGQGSYEQYF. The CDR3 nucleotides read TGTGCCAGTAGTATTGGACAGGGCTCCTACGAGCAGTACTTC.

This sequence joins TRBV9 and TRBJ2-1, with TRBD1 identical over 7 bases. The CDR3 length is 16 residues. The trim removed 3 bases at V and 1 base at J, leaving 7 bases unmatched. Germline V gene data show CDR1 as SGDLS and CDR2 as YYNGEE. The CDR3 is CASSAISGGSYNEQFF. The CDR3 coding sequence is TGTGCCAGCAGCGCTATATCAGGGGGTTCCTACAATGAGCAGTTCTTC. The variable domain in full, completed from reference TRBV9 and TRBJ2-1, reads DSGVTQTPKHLITATGQRVTLRCSPRSGDLSVYWYQQSLDQGLQFLIQYYNGEERAKGNILERFSAQQFPDLHSELNLSSLELGDSALYFCASSAISGGSYNEQFFGPGTRLTVL.

The chain recombines TRBV5-5 with TRBJ1-2; 7 bases align to TRBD1. Unmatched junction bases numbered 6, after V lost 1 base and J lost 3 bases. Per the germline V gene, CDR1 is SGHKS and CDR2 is YYEKEE (reference sequence). The CDR3 is 15 amino acids. CDR3 sequence: CASSLSLGGHYGYTF. The DNA of the CDR3 is TGTGCCAGCAGCTTGAGTTTAGGGGGCCACTATGGCTACACCTTC.

This clone was counted only a few times. The V and J genes are TRBV11-2 and TRBJ1-3, with D possibly matching TRBD1 (6 bases). The germline V gene has CDR1 SGHAT and CDR2 FQNNGV. V lost 1 base to trimming and J lost 2 bases, with 9 bases between them. The CDR3 consists of 15 residues. The CDR3 sequence is CASSLVQGTGNTIYF. For the CDR3, the DNA is TGTGCCAGCAGCTTAGTACAGGGTACTGGAAACACCATATATTTT. Variable domain in full (rest from reference TRBV11-2 and TRBJ1-3): EAGVAQSPRYKIIEKRQSVAFWCNPISGHATLYWYQQILGQGPKLLIQFQNNGVVDDSQLPKDRFSAERLKGVDSTLKIQPAKLEDSAVYLCASSLVQGTGNTIYFGEGSWLTVV.

The rearrangement links TRBV7-8 to TRBJ1-5; TRBD1 is a possible D gene (5 bases). Trimming stripped 5 bases from V and 1 base from J, with 12 bases between. The CDR3 is made up of 15 amino acids. Germline CDR1 and CDR2: SGHVS and FQNEAQ. This chain's CDR3 is CASSLLGGSNQPQHF. The CDR3 DNA reads as TGTGCCAGCAGCCTTCTTGGGGGGAGCAATCAGCCCCAGCATTTT.

This clone is a singleton in its sample. The CDR3 spells CASSFNTGELFF. Here the CDR3 DNA reads TGTGCCAGCAGTTTCAACACCGGGGAGCTGTTTTTT. This chain uses TRBV27 with TRBJ2-2; D uncertain. This CDR3 spans 12 amino acids. Germline CDR1 and CDR2: MNHEY and SMNVEV (reference sequence). Between the trimmed V and J ends, which lost 3 bases and 2 bases, there was a span of 1 base.

CDR3 residues: CASSWRDRVNQPQHF. In DNA, the CDR3 is TGCGCCAGCAGCTGGCGGGACAGGGTCAATCAGCCCCAGCATTTT. The chain links TRBV5-1 to TRBJ1-5; TRBD1 matches 9 bases. Germline V gives CDR1 SGHRS, CDR2 YFSETQ. The junction had 4 bases not matched to a gene; V was cut back by 3 bases and J by 3 bases. The CDR3 has 15 amino acids.

This clone was observed a handful of times. V usage is TRBV9 and J usage is TRBJ2-1; no firm D call. CDR1 and CDR2 from the germline V gene are SGDLS and YYNGEE. Trimming removed 1 base from V and 5 bases from J, with 7 bases in between. CDR3 length: 13 amino acids. The CDR3 DNA is TGTGCCAGCAGCGTATTCCAGGACAATGAGCAGTTCTTC. This codes for CASSVFQDNEQFF.

The V and J genes are TRBV2 and TRBJ2-2; the D gene could be TRBD1 or TRBD2 (5 bases each). V lost 6 bases and J lost 0, with 11 bases in between. Germline V gene sequence: CDR1 SNHLY, CDR2 FYNNEI. The CDR3 is made up of 15 amino acids. The CDR3 spells CASRERGTNTGELFF. The DNA for the CDR3 is TGTGCCAGCAGAGAGAGGGGAACGAACACCGGGGAGCTGTTTTTT.

The table lists this clone with a count of one. This chain links TRBV7-8 with TRBJ1-1; the match to TRBD1 covers 7 bases. CDR3 length: 14 amino acids. J gave up 1 base and V 4 bases, and 3 bases lay outside the gene matches. Germline lookup yields CDR1 SGHVS and CDR2 FQNEAQ. CDR3 amino acids: CASSSRTGNTEAFF. CDR3 bases: TGTGCCAGCAGCTCACGGACAGGGAACACTGAAGCTTTCTTT. The entire variable domain, with the rest obtained from reference TRBV7-8 and TRBJ1-1, is as follows: GAGVSQSPRYKVAKRGQDVALRCDPISGHVSLFWYQQALGQGPEFLTYFQNEAQLDKSGLPSDRFFAERPEGSVSTLKIQRTQQEDSAVYLCASSSRTGNTEAFFGQGTRLTVV.